The clone carrying this T cell receptor (beta chain) was recorded only once. These data are taken from a study of T cell responses to AZD1222 COVID-19 vaccine. Using immunoSEQ multiplex PCR, the repertoire was profiled, and TCRdb retains in-frame clones only, with some absent. The sample contains over 45,000 clones, roughly 85% of which appear only once. This TCR was recovered from an adult in good health. Sequences were derived from peripheral blood, sampled on day 0 of MenACWY control vaccination.

This CDR3 is CASSYPNASGSFKNIQYF. The CDR3 nucleotides are TGTGCCAGCAGTTACCCGAATGCTAGCGGGAGTTTCAAAAACATTCAGTACTTC. The chain recombines TRBV6-2 or TRBV6-3 with TRBJ2-4; 10 nucleotides agree with TRBD2. J was trimmed by 3 bases and V by 2 bases; bases with no gene match: 10. The germline V gene encodes CDR1 MNHEY and CDR2 SVGEGT. This CDR3 is 18 amino acids long.